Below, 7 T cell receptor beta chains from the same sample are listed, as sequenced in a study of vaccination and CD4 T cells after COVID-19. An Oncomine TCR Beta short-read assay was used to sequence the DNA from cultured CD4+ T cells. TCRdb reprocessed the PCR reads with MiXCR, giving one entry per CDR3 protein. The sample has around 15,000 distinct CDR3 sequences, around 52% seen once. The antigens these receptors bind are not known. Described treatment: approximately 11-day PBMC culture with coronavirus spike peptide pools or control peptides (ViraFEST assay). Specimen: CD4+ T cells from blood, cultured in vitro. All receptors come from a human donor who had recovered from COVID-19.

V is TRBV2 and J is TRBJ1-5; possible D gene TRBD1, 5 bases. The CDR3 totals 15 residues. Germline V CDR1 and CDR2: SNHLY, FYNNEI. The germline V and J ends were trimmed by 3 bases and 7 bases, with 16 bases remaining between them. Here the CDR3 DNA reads TGTGCCAGCAGTGAGGTAAGGGGAGTCGGGCAGCCCCAGCATTTT. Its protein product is CASSEVRGVGQPQHF.

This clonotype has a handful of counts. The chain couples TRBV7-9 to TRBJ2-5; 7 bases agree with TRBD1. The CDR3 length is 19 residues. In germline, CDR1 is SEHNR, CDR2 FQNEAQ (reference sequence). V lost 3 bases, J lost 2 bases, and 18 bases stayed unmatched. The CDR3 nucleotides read TGTGCCAGCAGCTTTACGACCCGACAGGGCTTATGGGGACAAGAGACCCAGTACTTC. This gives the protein CASSFTTRQGLWGQETQYF.

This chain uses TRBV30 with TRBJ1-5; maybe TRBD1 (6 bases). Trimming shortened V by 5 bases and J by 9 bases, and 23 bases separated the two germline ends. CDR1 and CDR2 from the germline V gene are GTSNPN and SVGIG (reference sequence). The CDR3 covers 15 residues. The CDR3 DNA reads TGTGCCTGGGGTCGAGGAGGGGGGCGCGGATCGCCCCAGCATTTT. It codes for CAWGRGGGRGSPQHF.

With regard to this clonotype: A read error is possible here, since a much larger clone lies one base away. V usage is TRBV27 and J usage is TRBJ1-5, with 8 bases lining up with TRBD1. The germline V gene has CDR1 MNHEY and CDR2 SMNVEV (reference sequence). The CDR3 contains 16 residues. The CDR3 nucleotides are TGTACCAGCAGTAAATACAGGGGGGAGCGCAATCAGCCCCAGCATTTT. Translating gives CTSSKYRGERNQPQHF.

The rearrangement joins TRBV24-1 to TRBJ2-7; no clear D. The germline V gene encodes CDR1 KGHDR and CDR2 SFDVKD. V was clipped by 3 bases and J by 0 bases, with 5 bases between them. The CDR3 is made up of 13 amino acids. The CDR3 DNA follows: TGTGCCACCAGTGATGGCGTCTCCTACGAGCAGTACTTC. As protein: CATSDGVSYEQYF.

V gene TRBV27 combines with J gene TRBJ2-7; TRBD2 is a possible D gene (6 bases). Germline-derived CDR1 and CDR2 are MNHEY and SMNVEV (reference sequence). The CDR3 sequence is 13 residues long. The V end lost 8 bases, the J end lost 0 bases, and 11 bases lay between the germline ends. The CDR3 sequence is CASCREPSYEQYF. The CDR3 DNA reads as TGTGCCAGCTGCCGGGAGCCCTCCTACGAGCAGTACTTC.

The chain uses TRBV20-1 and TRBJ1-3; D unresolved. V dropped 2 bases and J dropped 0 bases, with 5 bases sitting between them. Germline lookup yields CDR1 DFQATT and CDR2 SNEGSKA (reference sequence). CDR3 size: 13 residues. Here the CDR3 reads CSARWGSGNTIYF. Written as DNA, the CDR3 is TGCAGTGCTAGATGGGGCTCTGGAAACACCATATATTTT.